This T cell receptor beta chain was identified during a study of Ad26.COV2.S vaccination and SARS-CoV-2 variants. Study-level information: Participants got Ad26.COV2.S intramuscularly, once or twice 56 days apart.

Sample treatment: 15 to 20 received Ad26.COV2.S at low or high dose, single or two shots; several received placebo; per-sample allocation not given. Samples were taken on day 63 after the first vaccine or placebo injection. This CDR3 has 13 amino acids. Germline CDR1 is ENHRY and CDR2 is SYGVKD. V lost 2 bases and J 5 bases, leaving 9 bases between the germline ends. This clone occurred once. The same CDR3 arises from other DNA sequences in this sample as well. The table came from immunoSEQ multiplex PCR; TCRdb's copy has only in-frame clones and leaves some out. The table records about 460,000 clones, 89% of them present only once.

The sequences come from peripheral blood, collected in a trial of Ad26.COV2.S vaccine versus placebo. The receptor was derived from a person aged 18-60 years who received the Ad26.COV2.S COVID-19 vaccine or a placebo. This sequence joins TRBV10-3 and TRBJ2-5, with D perhaps matching TRBD2 (5 bases). CDR3 in DNA: TGTGCCATCAGTGAGGGAAGGGAGGAGACCCAGTACTTC. Protein sequence: CAISEGREETQYF.